This T cell receptor beta chain derives from a study of T cell responses to AZD1222 COVID-19 vaccine. Study conclusions and caveats: Repertoire sampling happened only post peak T cell response. The donors showed a predominance of white British ancestry and of females, with possible underestimation of clonal diversity. Nearly half of unique spike-specific TCRs reportedly avoided B.1.351 and B.1.1.7 mutated regions.

The assay was immunoSEQ multiplex PCR, and TCRdb's table has in-frame clones only and misses some. There are about 75,000 clones in the sample; about nine tenths occur only once, and more than 15% lies in the top ten. In the case of this clone: Its antigen is unidentified.

The TCR originated in an adult who received the AZD1222 COVID-19 vaccine. The source was peripheral blood, collected 28 days after the second AZD1222 dose.

The CDR3 DNA is TGTGCCAGCAGTGGGCCCATAGGAGAGGGAGTATCTAGAGGAAACACCATATATTTT. This translates into CASSGPIGEGVSRGNTIYF. The chain uses TRBV2 and TRBJ1-3, with no clear D. The germline CDR1 and CDR2 sequences are SNHLY and FYNNEI. The CDR3 is 19 residues long. V lost 4 bases and J 4 bases, leaving 26 bases between the germline ends.